One sample yielded the 20 T cell receptor beta chains listed below, sequenced in a study of blood T cell repertoires in COVID-19. Clones were sequenced by immunoSEQ multiplex PCR, and TCRdb holds only the in-frame ones, with some missing. The sample includes roughly 250,000 clones, more than 75% of them seen just once. Sequencing used PBMCs or T cells enriched from blood (not recorded which). Every receptor here comes from a woman aged 40-49 years with acute COVID-19.

The gene calls are TRBV2 and TRBJ2-2, with a possible D match to TRBD1 (6 bases). The germline CDR1 and CDR2 sequences are SNHLY and FYNNEI. V was clipped by 2 bases and J by 5 bases, with 9 bases between them. The CDR3 runs 14 residues. The CDR3 here is CASSERGTTGELFF. In DNA, the CDR3 is TGTGCCAGCAGTGAAAGGGGGACAACCGGGGAGCTGTTTTTT.

The genes are TRBV28 and TRBJ2-5, with D unclear. Trimming cost V 4 bases and J 0 bases, with 6 bases left between them. Germline CDR1 and CDR2: MDHEN and SYDVKM. There are 13 residues in the CDR3. The CDR3 nucleotides are TGTGCCAGCAGTTCCCCGTACCAAGAGACCCAGTACTTC. It is translated as CASSSPYQETQYF.

This clone was counted a single time. The chain uses TRBV28 and TRBJ2-7; D uncertain. Germline CDR1 reads MDHEN; CDR2 reads SYDVKM. V was cut by 4 bases and J by 4 bases, with 8 bases left in between. The CDR3 runs to 12 residues. The CDR3 here is CASSSEQYEQYF. In nucleotides, the CDR3 is TGTGCCAGCAGTTCCGAACAGTACGAGCAGTACTTC.

V gene TRBV7-6 combines with J gene TRBJ2-7; TRBD1 agrees at 8 bases. The CDR3 totals 14 residues. Germline-derived CDR1 and CDR2 are SGHVS and FNYEAQ. V lost 5 bases to trimming and J lost 7 bases; unmatched junction nucleotides: 10. The CDR3 here is CASSQRQGPWEQYF. CDR3 sequence (DNA): TGTGCCAGCAGCCAAAGACAGGGGCCCTGGGAGCAGTACTTC.

This clone was seen a few times. The genes are TRBV5-1 and TRBJ2-1; 12 bases fit TRBD2. This CDR3 contains 17 residues. Looked up from germline, CDR1 is SGHRS and CDR2 is YFSETQ. V lost 3 bases to trimming and J lost 9 bases; unmatched junction nucleotides: 13. CDR3 bases: TGCGCCAGCAGCTCCCGGACTAGCGGGACTGGGATGGGTGAGCAGTTCTTC. This gives the protein CASSSRTSGTGMGEQFF.

This clone has a handful of counts. This chain links TRBV11-2 with TRBJ1-2; no reliable D call. Germline V gene data show CDR1 as SGHAT and CDR2 as FQNNGV. This CDR3 has 13 amino acids. Between the trimmed V and J ends, which lost 5 bases and 6 bases, there was a span of 13 bases. The CDR3 region is CASSHSQLHGYTF. CDR3 in DNA: TGTGCCAGCAGCCACAGCCAACTCCATGGCTACACCTTC.

This clone showed up just a few times. The chain joins TRBV6-5 to TRBJ1-5; no reliable D call. CDR3 length equals 11 residues. Trimming shortened V by 11 bases and J by 7 bases, and 12 bases separated the two germline ends. In germline, CDR1 is MNHEY, CDR2 SVGAGI. The CDR3 here is CAPRAWQPQHF. CDR3 coding DNA: TGTGCCCCGAGAGCGTGGCAGCCCCAGCATTTT.

V and J are TRBV6-5 and TRBJ2-3; TRBD2 matches at 9 bases. CDR1 and CDR2 (germline): MNHEY, SVGAGI. After removal of 6 bases from V and 1 base from J, the junction contained 5 bases not matched to a gene. This CDR3 contains 15 residues. The CDR3 region has the DNA TGTGCCAGCAGGTCTAGCGGGACGGGCACAGATACGCAGTATTTT. Its protein product is CASRSSGTGTDTQYF.

The chain recombines TRBV24-1 with TRBJ2-7; the D gene is possibly TRBD1 (6 bases). CDR1 is KGHDR and CDR2 is SFDVKD in the germline V gene. The CDR3 spans 14 residues. Trimming cost V 6 bases and J 2 bases, with 13 bases left between them. This CDR3 reads CATSKGKGAYEQYF. The CDR3 DNA reads as TGTGCCACCAGTAAGGGTAAGGGGGCCTACGAGCAGTACTTC.

This chain connects TRBV3-1 (or the pseudogene TRBV3-2) to TRBJ1-2; a weak D match, TRBD1 (5 bases). The CDR3 has 14 amino acids. V was pared by 0 bases and J by 8 bases, with 13 bases between. The germline V gene encodes CDR1 LGHDT and CDR2 YNNKEL (reference sequence). CDR3 sequence: CASSQEGEKRGYTF. The CDR3 DNA reads as TGTGCCAGCAGCCAAGAAGGGGAAAAGAGAGGCTACACCTTC.

This chain uses TRBV2 with TRBJ2-2, with 9 bases matching TRBD2. With V trimmed by 1 base and J by 5 bases, 11 bases remained unmatched. Germline lookup yields CDR1 SNHLY and CDR2 FYNNEI. CDR3 length: 18 amino acids. The CDR3 region is CASSEGLGSGRWTGELFF. In DNA form, the CDR3 reads TGTGCCAGCAGTGAAGGGCTGGGTAGCGGGAGATGGACCGGGGAGCTGTTTTTT.

The chain recombines TRBV5-4 with TRBJ2-1; 9 nucleotides line up with TRBD1. Germline CDR1 SGHNT, CDR2 YYREEE (reference sequence). This CDR3 is 15 amino acids long. After removal of 4 bases from V and 6 bases from J, the junction contained 8 bases not matched to a gene. The CDR3 sequence: CASSPLGQGLNEQFF. Here the CDR3 DNA reads TGTGCCAGCAGCCCTCTAGGACAGGGGCTCAATGAGCAGTTCTTC.

The chain combines TRBV7-6 with TRBJ1-1; D is possibly TRBD1 (6 bases). V was trimmed by 5 bases and J by 5 bases, leaving 21 bases between them. The CDR3 is 16 residues long. Germline lookup yields CDR1 SGHVS and CDR2 FNYEAQ. As DNA, the CDR3 is TGTGCCAGCAGCCCTAGTACGGGGCGGGGGCGAACTGAAGCTTTCTTT. Translating gives CASSPSTGRGRTEAFF.

The genes are TRBV2 and TRBJ2-7; no firm D call. Germline CDR1 and CDR2: SNHLY and FYNNEI. The ends were cut back, 3 bases at V and 2 bases at J, with 2 bases in the middle. The CDR3 totals 11 residues. The CDR3 DNA follows: TGTGCCAGCAGTGACACCTACGAGCAGTACTTC. Amino acid sequence: CASSDTYEQYF.

The chain carries TRBV30 and TRBJ1-3; 9 positions match TRBD1. CDR3 length equals 16 residues. The J segment lost 6 bases and the V segment lost 0 bases, leaving 9 bases of the junction unmatched. The germline V gene has CDR1 GTSNPN and CDR2 SVGIG (reference sequence). The CDR3 DNA reads as TGTGCCTGGAGTGTATCCCGGACAGGGGATAAAAACACCATATATTTT. Translated, it gives CAWSVSRTGDKNTIYF.

The genes are TRBV4-1 and TRBJ2-4; 8 bases are a match to TRBD1. This CDR3 is built from 17 residues. Per germline, CDR1 MGHRA and CDR2 YSYEKL. V shed 6 bases, J shed 9 bases, and the junction held 19 bases outside the gene matches. The CDR3 DNA reads as TGCGCCAGCAGTCGGACGATCACCCCGGGACAGGAACTCATTCAGTACTTC. It is translated as CASSRTITPGQELIQYF.

V is TRBV19 and J is TRBJ2-3, with 8 bases matching TRBD2. The CDR3 runs 15 residues. Looked up from germline, CDR1 is LNHDA and CDR2 is SQIVND (reference sequence). The V gene end was trimmed by 4 bases and the J gene end by 1 base; junction bases not matched to a gene: 4. The CDR3, as DNA: TGTGCCAGTAGTACCCAGACTAGCGGCACAGATACGCAGTATTTT. Its translation: CASSTQTSGTDTQYF.

V and J are TRBV27 and TRBJ1-5; no reliable D call. From germline, CDR1 is MNHEY and CDR2 SMNVEV (reference sequence). The CDR3 is made up of 15 amino acids. The V gene lost 2 bases and the J gene lost 0 bases, with 8 bases spanning the gap. The CDR3 here is CASSLQSGSNQPQHF. DNA of the CDR3: TGTGCCAGCAGTTTACAGTCAGGTAGCAATCAGCCCCAGCATTTT.

This chain links TRBV13 with TRBJ1-3, with D possibly matching TRBD1 (6 bases). Germline V gene lookup returns CDR1 PRHDT and CDR2 FYEKMQ (reference sequence). The CDR3 runs 16 residues. V shed 6 bases and J shed 7 bases, with 22 bases lying between them. The DNA of the CDR3 is TGTGCCAGCAGTTCCCAGGGGACGAAGACTCGGAACACCATATATTTT. It encodes CASSSQGTKTRNTIYF.

The chain employs TRBV7-2 and TRBJ2-2, with 8 bases matching TRBD2. Trimming cost V 1 base and J 16 bases; bases outside gene matches: 11. The CDR3 has 14 amino acids. Germline-derived CDR1 and CDR2 are SGHTA and FQGNSA. CDR3 DNA sequence: TGTGCCAGCAGCTTAGGCCTAGCGGGTGGCGTGCCGTTTTTT. Its translation: CASSLGLAGGVPFF.